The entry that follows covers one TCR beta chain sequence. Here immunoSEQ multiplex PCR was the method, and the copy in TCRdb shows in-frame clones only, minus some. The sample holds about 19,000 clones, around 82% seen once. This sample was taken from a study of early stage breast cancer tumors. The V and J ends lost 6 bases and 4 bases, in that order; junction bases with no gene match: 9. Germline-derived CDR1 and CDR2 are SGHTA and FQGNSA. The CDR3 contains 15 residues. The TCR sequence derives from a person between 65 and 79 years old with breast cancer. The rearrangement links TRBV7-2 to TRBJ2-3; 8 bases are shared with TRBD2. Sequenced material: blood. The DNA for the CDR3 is TGTGCCAGCAGGCCACCGGGGGGGCGGGCAGATACGCAGTATTTT. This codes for CASRPPGGRADTQYF.